This TCR beta chain appears in the sequencing data of a study of cytomegalovirus exposure and HLA in healthy donors. The PCR made use of 60 Vbeta and 13 Jbeta primers. Repertoires were generated with immunoSEQ multiplex PCR, while TCRdb's copy carries only in-frame clones and drops some. The sample carries 120,000 to 150,000 clones, about 76% recorded once. This clone was seen only once. What it binds is unknown. The CDR3 loop spans 16 amino acids. The junction had 9 bases not matched to a gene; V was cut back by 1 base and J by 3 bases. Germline loops: CDR1 LGHNA, CDR2 YNFKEQ. Whole-study results and caveats: Later work found most CMV-associated TCR beta chains apparently HLA-restricted. In a later analysis, across HLA loci, associated TCR counts were highest for DRB1, lowest for HLA-C. TCR beta chains associated with HLA were, in a later analysis, more clonally expanded than equally common others.

This chain uses TRBV4-2 with TRBJ2-7; TRBD2 agrees at 7 bases. Sequenced sample: PBMCs. This sequence originates from a young man in good health and CMV-seronegative. The CDR3 loop is CASSQVGRAGDYEQYF. DNA for the CDR3: TGTGCCAGCAGCCAAGTAGGGCGGGCGGGAGACTACGAGCAGTACTTC.